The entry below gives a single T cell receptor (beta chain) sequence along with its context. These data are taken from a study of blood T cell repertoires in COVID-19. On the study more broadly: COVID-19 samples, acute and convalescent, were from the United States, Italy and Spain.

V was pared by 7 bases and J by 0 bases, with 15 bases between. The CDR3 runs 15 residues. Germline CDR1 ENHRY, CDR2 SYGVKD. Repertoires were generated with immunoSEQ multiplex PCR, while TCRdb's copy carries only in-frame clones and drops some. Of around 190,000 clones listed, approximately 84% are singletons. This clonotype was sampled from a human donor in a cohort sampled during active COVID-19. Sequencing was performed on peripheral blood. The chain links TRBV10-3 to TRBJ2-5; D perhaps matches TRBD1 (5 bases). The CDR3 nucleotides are TGTGCCATCACTTCAGACCCGGACAACCAAGAGACCCAGTACTTC. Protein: CAITSDPDNQETQYF.